This TCR beta chain was sequenced during a study of CD8+ T cells in alopecia areata. Described treatment: oral pan-JAK inhibitor, 5-10 mg twice daily. Trimming cost V 4 bases and J 6 bases, with 19 bases left between them. This CDR3 is 15 amino acids long. CDR1 is SGHVS and CDR2 is FNYEAQ in the germline V gene. RNA extraction was followed by reverse transcription into cDNA, which acted as the sequencing template. Produced via immunoSEQ multiplex PCR; TCRdb's table is partial and in-frame only. Here the sample spans 120,000 or so clones, roughly 55% being singletons. The chain has TRBV7-6 and TRBJ2-7, with D perhaps TRBD1 or TRBD2 (5 bases each). The TCR originated in a human donor with alopecia areata. The input for sequencing was CD4+ T cells sorted from blood, taken at week 4, from a patient treated with tofacitinib. The CDR3 nucleotides read TGTGCCAGCAGCTCGAGCAGGCTAGGGACCCTCGAGCAGTACTTC. This gives the protein CASSSSRLGTLEQYF.